This T cell receptor beta chain was sequenced in a study of blood T cell repertoires in COVID-19. Across the whole study: Whether acute or convalescent, the COVID-19 samples came from the United States, Italy and Spain. Sources were T cells, B-cell-depleted T cells, or PBMCs; the material itself was cDNA or gDNA.

Per the original data handling: The authors estimated nucleated cell counts from reference gene primer amplification. Measured with immunoSEQ multiplex PCR; TCRdb has only the in-frame clones, and not every one. That table furnishes V, J and clone size, whereas the DNA furnished D and trimming. The sample lists 300,000 to 350,000 clones; 87% were seen once. This clone was seen just once. The V and J ends lost 4 bases and 7 bases, in that order; junction bases with no gene match: 8. The germline gives CDR1 MGHRA, CDR2 YSYEKL. There are 15 residues in the CDR3. This sequence was found in a man younger than 35 with active or convalescent COVID-19. This chain uses TRBV4-1 with TRBJ2-1; 9 bases map to TRBD1. Sequenced input: peripheral blood. The CDR3 sequence is CASSLSGTGRNEQFF. The CDR3 coding sequence is TGCGCCAGCAGCCTTTCCGGGACAGGGAGGAATGAGCAGTTCTTC.